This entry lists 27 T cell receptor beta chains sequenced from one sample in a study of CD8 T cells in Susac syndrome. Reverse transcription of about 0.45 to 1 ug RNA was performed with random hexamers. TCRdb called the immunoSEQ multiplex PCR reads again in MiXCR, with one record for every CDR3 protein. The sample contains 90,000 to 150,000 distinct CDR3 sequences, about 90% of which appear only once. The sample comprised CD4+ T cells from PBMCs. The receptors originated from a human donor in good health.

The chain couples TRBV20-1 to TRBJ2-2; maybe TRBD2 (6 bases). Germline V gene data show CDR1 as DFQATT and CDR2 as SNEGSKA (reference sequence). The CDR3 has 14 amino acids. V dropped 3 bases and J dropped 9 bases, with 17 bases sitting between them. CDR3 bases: TGCAGTGCTAGGGCCCGGGACTCCCTCCGGGAGCTGTTTTTT. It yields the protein CSARARDSLRELFF.

The CDR3 sequence: CASSKGQPNYGYTF. The CDR3, as DNA: TGTGCCAGTAGTAAGGGACAGCCGAACTATGGCTACACCTTC. The chain is built from TRBV19 and TRBJ1-2; 7 bases align to TRBD1. The CDR3 contains 14 residues. V gave up 4 bases and J gave up 2 bases; unmatched junction bases: 4. Germline CDR1 and CDR2: LNHDA and SQIVND (reference sequence).

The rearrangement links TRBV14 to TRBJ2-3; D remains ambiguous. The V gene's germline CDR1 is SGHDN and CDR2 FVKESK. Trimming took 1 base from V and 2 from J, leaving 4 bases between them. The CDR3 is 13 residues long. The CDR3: CASSQGITDTQYF. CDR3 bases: TGTGCCAGCAGCCAAGGGATCACAGATACGCAGTATTTT.

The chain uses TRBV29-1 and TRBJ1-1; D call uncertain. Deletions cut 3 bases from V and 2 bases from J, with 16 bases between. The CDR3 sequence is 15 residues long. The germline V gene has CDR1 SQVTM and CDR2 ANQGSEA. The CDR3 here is CSVERVRADNTEAFF. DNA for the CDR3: TGCAGCGTTGAGCGTGTCCGGGCAGACAACACTGAAGCTTTCTTT.

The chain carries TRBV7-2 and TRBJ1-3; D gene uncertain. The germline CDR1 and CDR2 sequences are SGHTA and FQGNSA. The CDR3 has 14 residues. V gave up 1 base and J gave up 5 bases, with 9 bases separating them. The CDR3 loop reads CASSLETRRNTIYF. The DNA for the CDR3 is TGTGCCAGCAGCTTAGAGACGCGCAGAAACACCATATATTTT.

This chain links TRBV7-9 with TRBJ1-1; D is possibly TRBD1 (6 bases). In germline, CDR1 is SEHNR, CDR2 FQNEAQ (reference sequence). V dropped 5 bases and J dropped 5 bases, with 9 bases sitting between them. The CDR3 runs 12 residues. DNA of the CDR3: TGTGCCAGCAGCCCCGACAGGACTGAAGCTTTCTTT. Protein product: CASSPDRTEAFF.

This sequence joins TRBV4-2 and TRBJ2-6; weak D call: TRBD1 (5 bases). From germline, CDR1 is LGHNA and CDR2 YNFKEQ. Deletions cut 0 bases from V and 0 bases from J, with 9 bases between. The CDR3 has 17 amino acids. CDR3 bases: TGTGCCAGCAGCCAAGATCCCGACAGCTCTGGGGCCAACGTCCTGACTTTC. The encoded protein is CASSQDPDSSGANVLTF.

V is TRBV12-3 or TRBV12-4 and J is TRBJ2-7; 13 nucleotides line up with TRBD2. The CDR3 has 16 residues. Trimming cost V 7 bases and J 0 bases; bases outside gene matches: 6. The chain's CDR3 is CASTLGLAGPSYEQYF. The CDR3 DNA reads TGTGCCAGCACACTGGGACTAGCGGGGCCCTCCTACGAGCAGTACTTC.

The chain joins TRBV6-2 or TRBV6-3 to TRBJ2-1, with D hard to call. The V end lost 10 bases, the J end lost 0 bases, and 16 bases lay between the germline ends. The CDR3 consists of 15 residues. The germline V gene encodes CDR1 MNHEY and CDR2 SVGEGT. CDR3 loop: CATLNRVSSYNEQFF. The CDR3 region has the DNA TGTGCCACACTGAATCGGGTCAGCTCCTACAATGAGCAGTTCTTC.

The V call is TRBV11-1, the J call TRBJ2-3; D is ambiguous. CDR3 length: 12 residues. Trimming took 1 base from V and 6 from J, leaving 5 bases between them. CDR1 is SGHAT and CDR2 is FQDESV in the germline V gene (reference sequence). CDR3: CASSLEKDTQYF. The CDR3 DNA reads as TGTGCCAGCAGCTTAGAGAAGGATACGCAGTATTTT.

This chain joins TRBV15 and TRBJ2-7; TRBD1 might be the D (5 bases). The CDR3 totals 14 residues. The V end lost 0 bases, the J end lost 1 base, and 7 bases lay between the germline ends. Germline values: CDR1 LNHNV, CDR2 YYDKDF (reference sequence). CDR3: CATSRDRDSYEQYF. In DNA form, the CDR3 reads TGTGCCACCAGCAGAGACAGGGATTCCTACGAGCAGTACTTC.

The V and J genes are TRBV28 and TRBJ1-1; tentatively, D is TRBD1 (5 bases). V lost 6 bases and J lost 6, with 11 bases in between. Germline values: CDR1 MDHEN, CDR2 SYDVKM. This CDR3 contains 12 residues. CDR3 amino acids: CASRSGISEAFF. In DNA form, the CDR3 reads TGTGCCAGCAGGTCAGGGATTTCTGAAGCTTTCTTT.

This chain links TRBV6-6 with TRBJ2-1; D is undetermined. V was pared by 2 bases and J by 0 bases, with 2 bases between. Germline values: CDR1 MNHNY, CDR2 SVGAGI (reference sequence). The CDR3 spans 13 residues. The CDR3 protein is CASSYTSYNEQFF. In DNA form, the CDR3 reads TGTGCCAGCAGTTACACCTCCTACAATGAGCAGTTCTTC.

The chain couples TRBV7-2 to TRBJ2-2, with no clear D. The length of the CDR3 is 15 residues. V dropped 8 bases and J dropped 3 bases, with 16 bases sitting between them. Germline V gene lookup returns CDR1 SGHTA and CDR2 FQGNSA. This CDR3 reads CASSLSRIYTGELFF. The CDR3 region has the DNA TGTGCCAGCTCTCTTTCCAGGATCTACACCGGGGAGCTGTTTTTT.

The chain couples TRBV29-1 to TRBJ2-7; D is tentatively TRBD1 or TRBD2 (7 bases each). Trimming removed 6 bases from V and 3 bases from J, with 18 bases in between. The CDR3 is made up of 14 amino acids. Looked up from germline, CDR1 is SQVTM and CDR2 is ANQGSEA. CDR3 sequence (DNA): TGCAGCGTGCTGGAGGCAGGGGGGGTCTACGAGCAGTACTTC. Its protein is CSVLEAGGVYEQYF.

CDR3 region: CASSLEGQGYEQYF. CDR3 DNA: TGCGCCAGCAGCTTGGAGGGACAGGGGTACGAGCAGTACTTC. The gene calls are TRBV5-1 and TRBJ2-7; 10 bases align to TRBD1. Germline V lookup: CDR1 SGHRS, CDR2 YFSETQ. The junction had 1 base not matched to a gene; V was cut back by 0 bases and J by 4 bases. CDR3 length: 14 amino acids.

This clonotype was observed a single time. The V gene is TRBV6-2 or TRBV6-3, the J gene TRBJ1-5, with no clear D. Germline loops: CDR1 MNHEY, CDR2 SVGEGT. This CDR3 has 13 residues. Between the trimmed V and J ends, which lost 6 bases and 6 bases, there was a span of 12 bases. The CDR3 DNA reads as TGTGCCAGCAGATCCAGTCGGGTTCAGCCCCAGCATTTT. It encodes CASRSSRVQPQHF.

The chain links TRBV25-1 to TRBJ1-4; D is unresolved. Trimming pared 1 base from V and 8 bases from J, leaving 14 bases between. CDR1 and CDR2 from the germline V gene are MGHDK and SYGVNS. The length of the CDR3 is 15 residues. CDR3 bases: TGTGCCAGCAGTGAATCTGGTCCCCGCCGGGAAAAACTGTTTTTT. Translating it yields CASSESGPRREKLFF.

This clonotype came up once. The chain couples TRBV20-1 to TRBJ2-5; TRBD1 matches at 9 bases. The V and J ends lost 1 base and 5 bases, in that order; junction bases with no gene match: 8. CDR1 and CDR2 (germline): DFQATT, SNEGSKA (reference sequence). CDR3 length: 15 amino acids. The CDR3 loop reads CSARAGQGGEETQYF. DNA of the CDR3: TGCAGTGCTAGAGCGGGACAGGGAGGGGAGGAGACCCAGTACTTC.

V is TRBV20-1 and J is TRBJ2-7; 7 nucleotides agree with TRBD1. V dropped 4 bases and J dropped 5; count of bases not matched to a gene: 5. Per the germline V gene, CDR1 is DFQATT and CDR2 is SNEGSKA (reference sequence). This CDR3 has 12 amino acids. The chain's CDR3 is CSATTTGDEQYF. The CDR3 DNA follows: TGCAGTGCTACCACCACAGGGGACGAGCAGTACTTC.

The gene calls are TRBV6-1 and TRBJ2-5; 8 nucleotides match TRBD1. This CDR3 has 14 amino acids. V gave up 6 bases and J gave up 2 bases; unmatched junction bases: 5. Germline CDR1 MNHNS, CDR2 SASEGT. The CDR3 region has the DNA TGTGCCAGCAGGAGGGGACAGGCACAAGAGACCCAGTACTTC. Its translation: CASRRGQAQETQYF.

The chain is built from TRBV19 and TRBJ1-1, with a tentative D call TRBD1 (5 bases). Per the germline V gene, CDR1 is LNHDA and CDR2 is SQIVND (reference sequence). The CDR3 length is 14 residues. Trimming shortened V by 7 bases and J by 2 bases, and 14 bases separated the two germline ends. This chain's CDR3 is CASKTGTANTEAFF. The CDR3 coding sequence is TGTGCCAGTAAAACCGGGACGGCAAACACTGAAGCTTTCTTT.

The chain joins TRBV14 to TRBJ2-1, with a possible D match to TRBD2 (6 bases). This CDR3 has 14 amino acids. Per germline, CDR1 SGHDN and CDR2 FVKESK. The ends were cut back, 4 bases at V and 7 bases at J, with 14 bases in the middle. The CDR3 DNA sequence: TGTGCCAGCAGCCGAAACACGGCGGGGAATGAGCAGTTCTTC. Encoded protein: CASSRNTAGNEQFF.

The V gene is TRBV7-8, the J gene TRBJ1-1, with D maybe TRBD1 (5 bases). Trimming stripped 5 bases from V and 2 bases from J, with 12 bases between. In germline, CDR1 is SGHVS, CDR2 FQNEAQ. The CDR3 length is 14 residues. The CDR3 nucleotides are TGTGCCAGCAGCCCCGGCAGGACAAACACTGAAGCTTTCTTT. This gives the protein CASSPGRTNTEAFF.

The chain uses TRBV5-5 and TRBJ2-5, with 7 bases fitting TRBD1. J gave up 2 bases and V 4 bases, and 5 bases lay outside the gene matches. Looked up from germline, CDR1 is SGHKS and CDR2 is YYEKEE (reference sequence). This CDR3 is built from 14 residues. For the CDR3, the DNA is TGTGCCAGCAGCGTTACAGGGGAACAAGAGACCCAGTACTTC. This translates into CASSVTGEQETQYF.

The CDR3 here is CASSSATGLKAFF. CDR3 coding DNA: TGTGCCAGCAGTTCTGCAACAGGATTGAAAGCTTTCTTT. The chain combines TRBV12-3 or TRBV12-4 with TRBJ1-1, with D perhaps matching TRBD1 (5 bases). V was clipped by 4 bases and J by 9 bases, with 15 bases between them. This CDR3 spans 13 amino acids.

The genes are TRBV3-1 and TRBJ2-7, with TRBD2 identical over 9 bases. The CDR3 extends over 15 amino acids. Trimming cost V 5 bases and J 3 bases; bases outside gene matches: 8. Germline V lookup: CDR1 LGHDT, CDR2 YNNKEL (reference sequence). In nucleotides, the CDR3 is TGTGCCAGCAGCGCCGCTAGCGGGGAGATCTACGAGCAGTACTTC. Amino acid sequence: CASSAASGEIYEQYF.